A single T cell receptor (beta chain) is shown here with its context. There is no known antigen for this receptor. It has no much larger one-base neighbor in the sample; base qualities were not kept. Genomic DNA was extracted from sorted cells for sequencing of the TCRbeta CDR3 region. TCRbeta CDR3 regions were sequenced using the immunoSEQ Assay. This is the immuneACCESS table as TCRdb keeps it, with only in-frame sequences that have V and J called. A part of the clones is gone; compared with another copy, unresolved V genes explain less than half, and the rest is unexplained. The sample data list around 93,000 clones, and about 86% of these were observed just once. Clones ranked in the top ten supply around 1.6% of the sample. Counted from cysteine to phenylalanine, this CDR3 has 14 amino acids. The kept DNA is CDR3 alone, 42 bases in frame from the first base. From the germline V gene (reference sequence), CDR1 is SGHKS and CDR2 is YYEKEE. Between the V and J ends, shortened by 1 base and 5 bases respectively, the junction contains 12 bases.

The sample is drawn from a study of OX40 agonist ivuxolimab in advanced cancers. The study in broad terms: Ivuxolimab was a fully human IgG2 agonistic monoclonal antibody targeting the costimulatory receptor OX40 (CD134). Intravenous ivuxolimab was administered to patients every 2 weeks at six dose levels: 0.01, 0.1, 0.3, 1.5, 3 and 10 mg/kg. Of the approximately 50 patients in dose escalation, about 20 had hepatocellular carcinoma, about 15 had melanoma, 9 had renal cell carcinoma and 9 had head and neck cancer. The dose-escalation cohort was about 83% male with a mean age of about 60 years, ranging from 23 to 79. Prior anti-PD-1, anti-PD-L1 or anti-CTLA-4 therapy was permitted, and checkpoint inhibitors had been received by about 44% of dose-escalation patients. Partial responses occurred in three dose-escalation patients, of whom one had hepatocellular carcinoma and two had cutaneous melanoma. Peripheral TCRbeta sequencing was intended to test whether TCR sequence diversity was altered and clonal T-cell expansion was caused by ivuxolimab. The paper describes the monotherapy dose-escalation part (N of about 47 patients) of the phase I trial of ivuxolimab. Results the study describes overall, beyond this receptor: In the 0.1-3.0 mg/kg groups, partial responders had among the lowest normalized peripheral clonal expansion, particularly in CD8+ T cells. At doses of 0.1 to 3.0 mg/kg, clonal expansion of both CD4+ and CD8+ T cells in blood was seen between baseline and week 6. After ivuxolimab, more expanded clones were found on average in CD8+ T cells than in CD4+ T cells. The antigen specificity of the peripheral T cells that underwent clonal expansion was not determined. Low levels of normalized T-cell clonal expansion were also seen in some patients who did not respond.

The trial excluded patients who had a history of autoimmune disease or were on systemic immunosuppression. Peripheral blood for TCR sequencing was collected from all dose cohorts at baseline, on cycle 4 day 1, and on cycle 7 day 1. The samples were drawn from a first-in-human, open-label, multicenter phase I dose-escalation trial of ivuxolimab. Adults with locally advanced or metastatic head and neck squamous cell, hepatocellular, melanoma or renal cell carcinoma were enrolled in the trial. Before TCR sequencing, CD4+ T cells and CD8+ T cells from peripheral blood were sorted into separate populations.

This receptor chain uses TRBV5-5 and TRBJ2-5; the D element might be TRBD1 or TRBD2, as each aligns at 5 bases. This specimen was CD4+ or CD8+ T cells sorted from blood, taken in a trial of the OX40 agonist ivuxolimab. The sequence derives from an adult with an advanced solid tumor such as melanoma, head and neck, liver or kidney cancer. The sequenced DNA is TGTGCCAGCAGCTTGCGGCAACGGGGCGAGACCCAGTACTTC. Translated, it gives CASSLRQRGETQYF.